This T cell receptor (beta chain) was recovered during a study of Graves' ophthalmopathy and Graves' hyperthyroidism. Study at large: In this cohort's terms, stable hyperthyroidism meant no ophthalmopathy by 18 months of follow-up.

The authors amplified TCR beta CDR3 regions from RNA transcripts. RT-PCR was first run with HTBI primers, then multiplex PCR in a second round. TCRdb itself ran the multiplex PCR reads through MiXCR, one entry per CDR3 protein. The sample records about 590,000 distinct CDR3 sequences, approximately 37% being singletons. People with hyperthyroidism were aged 18 to 65 and newly diagnosed, under 2 months' duration. Other autoimmune diseases, uncontrolled infections, pregnancy or lactation excluded patients from enrollment. CDR1 is SGHDT and CDR2 is YYEEEE in the germline V gene. The CDR3 has 13 amino acids. After removal of 4 bases from V and 3 bases from J, the junction contained 2 bases not matched to a gene. This clonotype was seen at least ten times.

The sequencing input was peripheral blood or thyroid tissue (not recorded which). The chain couples TRBV5-6 to TRBJ2-7, with 9 bases aligning to TRBD2. This TCR came from an adult man with Graves' hyperthyroidism. The CDR3: CASSRLADYEQYF. In DNA, the CDR3 is TGTGCCAGCAGCAGACTAGCGGACTACGAGCAGTACTTC.